Below are 3 T cell receptor beta chains sequenced from a single sample in a study of blood T cell repertoires in COVID-19. Clones were sequenced by immunoSEQ multiplex PCR, and TCRdb holds only the in-frame ones, with some missing. Of more than 150,000 clones detected, 75% to 80% appear once; the ten largest clones hold more than 25%. The sample was peripheral blood. Receptor source: a woman in her sixties or seventies with acute or convalescent COVID-19.

The chain is built from TRBV5-6 and TRBJ2-2; TRBD2 aligns across 7 bases. The CDR3 sequence is 16 residues long. CDR1 and CDR2 (germline): SGHDT, YYEEEE. V lost 4 bases, J lost 0 bases, and 6 bases stayed unmatched. This CDR3 reads CASSPRGGSNTGELFF. For the CDR3, the DNA is TGTGCCAGCAGCCCGCGCGGGGGTTCGAACACCGGGGAGCTGTTTTTT.

The chain is built from TRBV7-9 and TRBJ2-1, with D possibly TRBD1 on 5 matching bases. V was trimmed by 2 bases and J by 9 bases, leaving 17 bases between them. The CDR3 is 15 amino acids. Looked up from germline, CDR1 is SEHNR and CDR2 is FQNEAQ (reference sequence). For the CDR3, the DNA is TGTGCCAGCAGCTTAACCGCGACCAGGGCCGGTGAGCAGTTCTTC. This codes for CASSLTATRAGEQFF.

The chain is built from TRBV3-1 (or the pseudogene TRBV3-2) and TRBJ2-2, with D perhaps matching TRBD2 (5 bases). Per the germline V gene, CDR1 is LGHDT and CDR2 is YNNKEL (reference sequence). Trimming stripped 4 bases from V and 7 bases from J, with 13 bases between. This CDR3 has 14 residues. The CDR3 is CASSLLRVGGELFF. In DNA form, the CDR3 reads TGTGCCAGCAGCCTCTTGCGGGTGGGCGGGGAGCTGTTTTTT.